Following are 14 T cell receptor beta chains from one sample sequenced in a study of T cell repertoires in cytomegalovirus infection. Their antigens are not known. Each CDR3 protein is one row after TCRdb ran MiXCR on the reads. Here the sample spans approximately 1,000,000 distinct CDR3 sequences, around 32% being singletons. The source was cultured CD8+ T cells from PBMCs, collected from culture after CMV antigen stimulation. The receptors stem from a human donor in good health (CMV status not recorded). Some clones in this sample may be carry-over from other donors' samples.

This clonotype has more than one count but fewer than ten. The chain joins TRBV6-2 or TRBV6-3 to TRBJ2-7; D remains ambiguous. This CDR3 contains 15 residues. V was pared by 4 bases and J by 3 bases, with 16 bases between. Germline V CDR1 and CDR2: MNHEY, SVGEGT. DNA for the CDR3: TGTGCCAGCAGTTCCTTGGCCGGAGAGTTCTACGAGCAGTACGTC. It is translated as CASSSLAGEFYEQYV.

Points on this clonotype: The germline gene is not matched at one end of the junction; a read error may be the cause. The genes are TRBV27 and TRBJ1-1; TRBD1 might be the D (5 bases). The germline V gene encodes CDR1 MNHEY and CDR2 SMNVEV (reference sequence). CDR3 length: 12 residues. CDR3 DNA sequence: TGTGTCAGCAGAGCAGGGCACACCGAGGCTTTCTTT. This encodes CVSRAGHTEAFF.

The gene calls are TRBV12-3 or TRBV12-4 and TRBJ2-2; no clear D gene. Trimming stripped 7 bases from V and 3 bases from J, with 15 bases between. The CDR3 extends over 15 amino acids. CDR3 sequence (DNA): TGTGCCAGCACCCACAGCGCATGGGACACCGGGGAGCTGTTTTTT. Its translation is CASTHSAWDTGELFF.

In this sample, this clonotype turned up once. The chain combines TRBV3-1 with TRBJ2-2; a possible D gene is TRBD1 (6 bases). The CDR3 spans 16 residues. V lost 2 bases, J lost 5 bases, and 15 bases lay in between. In germline, CDR1 is LGHDT, CDR2 YNNKEL (reference sequence). The DNA for the CDR3 is TGTGCCAGCAGCCAACCTGGACAGAGGGGGACCGGGGAGCTGTTTTTT. Its translation: CASSQPGQRGTGELFF.

This clonotype was seen only once. The junction shows a germline mismatch at one end, possibly a read error. This chain uses TRBV19 with TRBJ2-7; 7 bases agree with TRBD2. Germline assignment: CDR1 LNHDA and CDR2 SQIVND (reference sequence). There are 16 residues in the CDR3. The DNA of the CDR3 is TGTGCCAGTAGTATAGAGTTCCGGGACTACTCCAACGAGCAGTACTTC. Protein: CASSIEFRDYSNEQYF.

The chain has TRBV6-8 and TRBJ2-3, with TRBD1 as a possible D gene (6 bases). With 5 bases removed from V and 3 bases from J, the gap between germline ends came to 15 bases. Germline CDR1 and CDR2: MNHGY and SAAAGT. The length of the CDR3 is 15 residues. As DNA, the CDR3 is TGTGCCAGCAGTCCCCCGACTACAGGGACAGATACGCAGTATTTT. Its translation is CASSPPTTGTDTQYF.

Comment on this clonotype: One junction end does not reproduce the germline sequence, and a read error may be involved. The chain carries TRBV11-1 and TRBJ2-1; D is unresolved. The length of the CDR3 is 17 residues. Per germline, CDR1 SGHAT and CDR2 FQDESV (reference sequence). In DNA form, the CDR3 reads TGTGCCAGCAGCACTCTCGGTGGGGAAGGAACCTACAATGGGCAGTTCTTC. Translation: CASSTLGGEGTYNGQFF.

V and J are TRBV20-1 and TRBJ1-4, with 9 bases identical to TRBD1. The V gene's germline CDR1 is DFQATT and CDR2 SNEGSKA (reference sequence). There are 15 residues in the CDR3. Trimming at V came to 0 bases and at J to 6 bases, leaving 5 bases not matched to a gene. CDR3 DNA sequence: TGCAGTGCTAGAGAACCGGGACAGGGCTATGAAAAACTGTTTTTT. This sequence encodes CSAREPGQGYEKLFF.

This clonotype was observed at least ten times. The chain has TRBV7-2 and TRBJ2-1, with 9 positions matching TRBD2. This CDR3 spans 15 amino acids. Germline V gene sequence: CDR1 SGHTA, CDR2 FQGNSA. Trimming took 6 bases from V and 3 from J; bases not matched to a gene: 6. Here the CDR3 DNA reads TGTGCCAGCAGGGTAGAGCGGGGGGTCTACAATGAGCAGTTCTTC. Amino acid sequence: CASRVERGVYNEQFF.

The chain carries TRBV6-1 and TRBJ2-1; 11 positions match TRBD2. The V gene end was trimmed by 2 bases and the J gene end by 5 bases; junction bases not matched to a gene: 5. CDR1 is MNHNS and CDR2 is SASEGT in the germline V gene. The length of the CDR3 is 16 residues. The DNA for the CDR3 is TGTGCCAGCAGTGAATTCCTACTAGCGGGGGACAATGAGCAGTTCTTC. Its translation: CASSEFLLAGDNEQFF.

This clonotype was seen a handful of times. This rearrangement joins TRBV5-6 to TRBJ2-7; D is uncertain. The CDR3 is made up of 13 amino acids. CDR1 is SGHDT, CDR2 YYEEEE, per germline. V shed 3 bases and J shed 2 bases, with 9 bases lying between them. The CDR3 sequence: CASSSVPPYEQYV. CDR3 nucleotide sequence: TGTGCCAGCAGCTCCGTCCCGCCCTACGAGCAGTACGTC.

This clonotype was detected only a few times. The gene calls are TRBV13 and TRBJ2-4; 8 positions match TRBD1. With 5 bases clipped from V and 6 bases from J, the junction kept 9 bases outside the gene matches. The CDR3 has 15 amino acids. The germline V gene encodes CDR1 PRHDT and CDR2 FYEKMQ (reference sequence). In DNA, the CDR3 is TGTGCCAGCAGCGGAAAACAGGGGGAAAGAAACATTCAGTACTTC. Amino acid sequence: CASSGKQGERNIQYF.

At least ten counts were recorded for this clonotype. CDR3 in amino acids: CASSSRDRKETQYF. DNA of the CDR3: TGTGCCAGCAGCAGCCGGGACAGAAAAGAGACCCAGTACTTC. The chain combines TRBV7-8 with TRBJ2-5, with 7 nucleotides matching TRBD1. Germline trimming cut 5 bases from V and 3 bases from J; bases unmatched to any gene: 6. Germline CDR1 is SGHVS and CDR2 is FQNEAQ. The CDR3 has 14 residues. The full variable domain, its missing parts supplied by reference TRBV7-8 and TRBJ2-5, is GAGVSQSPRYKVAKRGQDVALRCDPISGHVSLFWYQQALGQGPEFLTYFQNEAQLDKSGLPSDRFFAERPEGSVSTLKIQRTQQEDSAVYLCASSSRDRKETQYFGPGTRLLVL.

The CDR3 spells CASSLSGRDIEKLFF. The DNA of the CDR3 is TGTGCCAGCAGCTTAAGTGGCCGGGACATCGAAAAACTGTTTTTT. The chain has TRBV7-6 and TRBJ1-4; TRBD1 might be the D (6 bases). The V gene's germline CDR1 is SGHVS and CDR2 FNYEAQ. With 2 bases removed from V and 8 bases from J, the gap between germline ends came to 15 bases. The CDR3 has 15 residues.